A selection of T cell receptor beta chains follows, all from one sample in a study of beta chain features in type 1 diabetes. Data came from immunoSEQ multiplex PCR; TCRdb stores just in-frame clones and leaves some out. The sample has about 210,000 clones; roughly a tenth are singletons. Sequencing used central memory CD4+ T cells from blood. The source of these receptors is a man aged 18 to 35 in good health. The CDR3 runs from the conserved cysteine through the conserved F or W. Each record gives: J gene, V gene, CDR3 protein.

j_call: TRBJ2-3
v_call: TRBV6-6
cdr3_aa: CASILTDTQYF

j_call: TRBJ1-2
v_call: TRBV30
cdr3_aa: CAWRGENYGYTF

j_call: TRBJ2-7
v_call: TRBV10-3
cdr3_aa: CAISESGDRNYEQYF

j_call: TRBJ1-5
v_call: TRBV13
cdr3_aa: CASSLDRDQPQHF

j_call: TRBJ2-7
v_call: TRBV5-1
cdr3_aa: CASSFDSSYEQYF

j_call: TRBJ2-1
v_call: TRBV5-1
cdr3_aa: CASSLPEYNEQFF

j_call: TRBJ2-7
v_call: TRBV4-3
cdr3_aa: CASSQEKGGGVYEQYF

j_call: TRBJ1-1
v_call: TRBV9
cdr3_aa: CASSVDLGSTEAFF

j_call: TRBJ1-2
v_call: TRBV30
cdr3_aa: CAWSVGGVGYGYTF

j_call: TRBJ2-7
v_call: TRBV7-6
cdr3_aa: CASSPDSSYEQYF

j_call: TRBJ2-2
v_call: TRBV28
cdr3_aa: CASSLWGTSAHTGELFF

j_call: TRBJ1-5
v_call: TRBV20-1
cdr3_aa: CSAGGLQPQHF

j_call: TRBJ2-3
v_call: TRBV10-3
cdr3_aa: CASRRGTDTQYF

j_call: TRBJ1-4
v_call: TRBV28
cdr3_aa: CASSSSTGKLFF

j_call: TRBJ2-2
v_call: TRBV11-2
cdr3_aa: CASSLIRGENTGELFF

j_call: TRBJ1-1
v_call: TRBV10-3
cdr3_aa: CATVNGRNTEAFF

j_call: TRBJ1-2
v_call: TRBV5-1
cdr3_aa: CASSVYPGGRNGYTF

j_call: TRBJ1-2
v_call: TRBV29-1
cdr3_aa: CSVEATDGYTF

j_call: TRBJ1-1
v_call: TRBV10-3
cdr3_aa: CAISGAGLEAFF

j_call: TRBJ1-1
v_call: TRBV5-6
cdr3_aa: CASSLDLRSGNTEAFF

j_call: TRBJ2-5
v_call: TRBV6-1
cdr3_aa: CASSEAGRGETQYF

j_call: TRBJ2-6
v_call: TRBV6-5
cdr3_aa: CASRRLDSGANVLTF

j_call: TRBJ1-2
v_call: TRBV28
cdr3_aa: CAAHSARGYTF

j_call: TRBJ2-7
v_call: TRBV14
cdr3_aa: CASSQAPAGEQYF

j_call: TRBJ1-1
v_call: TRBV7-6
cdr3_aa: CASSRQGVDTEAFF

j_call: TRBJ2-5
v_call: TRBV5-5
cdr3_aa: CASSRGPQRGETQYF

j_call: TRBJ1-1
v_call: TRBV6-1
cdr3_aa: CASSEGLPSLNTEAFF

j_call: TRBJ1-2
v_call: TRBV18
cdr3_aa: CASSPEGQGSYGYTF

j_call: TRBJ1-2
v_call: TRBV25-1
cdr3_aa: CASSEHYNYGYTF

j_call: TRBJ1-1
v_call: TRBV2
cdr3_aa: CASKAGTEAFF

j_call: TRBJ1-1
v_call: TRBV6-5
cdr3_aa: CASSTGKTEAFF

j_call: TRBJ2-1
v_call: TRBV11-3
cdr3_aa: CASSLDRRGAEQFF

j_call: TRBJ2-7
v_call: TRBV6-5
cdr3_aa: CASSYTSGSWEQYF

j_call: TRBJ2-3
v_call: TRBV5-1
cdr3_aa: CASSESDREDTQYF

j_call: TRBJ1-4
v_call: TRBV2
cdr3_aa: CASRADIKLFF

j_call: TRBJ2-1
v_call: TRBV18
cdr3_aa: CASSPRTGYDSRNEQFF

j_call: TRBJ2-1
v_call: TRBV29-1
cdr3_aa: CSVDEGTSDRYNEQFF

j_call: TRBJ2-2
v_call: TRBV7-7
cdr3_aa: CASSRQDTGELFF

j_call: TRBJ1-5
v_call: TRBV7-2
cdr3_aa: CASSLDGAGNQPQHF

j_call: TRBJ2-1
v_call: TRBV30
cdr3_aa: CAWSRRGQGEQFF

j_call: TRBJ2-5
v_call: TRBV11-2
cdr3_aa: CASSQGAGKQTQYF

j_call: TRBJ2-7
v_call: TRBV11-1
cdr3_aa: CASSLGRTGSGEQYF